These 20 T cell receptor beta chains came from one sample sequenced in a study of T cells in Graves' hyperthyroidism and ophthalmopathy. Amplification targeted TCR beta CDR3 regions from RNA transcripts. First-round RT-PCR targeting the TCR CDR3 was performed with the HTBI primer set. TCRdb passed the multiplex PCR reads through MiXCR, listing each CDR3 protein once. The repertoire consists of some 420,000 distinct CDR3 sequences, with roughly 13% occurring once and the leading ten covering 5% to 6%. Input material: blood. These TCRs come from a young woman with Graves' hyperthyroidism.

About this clonotype itself: A much more abundant neighbour one base away suggests this may be a read error. The genes are TRBV3-1 and TRBJ2-2, with a possible D match to TRBD1 (5 bases). The CDR3 is made up of 16 amino acids. Germline CDR1 is LGHDT and CDR2 is YNNKEL (reference sequence). Trimming left V 1 base short and J 1 base short, with 10 bases between. CDR3 residues: CASSQAGFENTGELFF. CDR3 sequence (DNA): TGTGCCAGCAGCCAAGCAGGGTTCGAGAACACCGGGGAGCTGTTTTTT.

V gene TRBV4-3 combines with J gene TRBJ1-4; 9 bases map to TRBD1. CDR1 and CDR2 from the germline V gene are LGHNA and YSLEER. The CDR3 has 15 amino acids. V shed 1 base, J shed 8 bases, and the junction held 5 bases outside the gene matches. This CDR3 reads CASSQGGTGYEKLFF. CDR3 coding DNA: TGCGCCAGCAGCCAAGGAGGGACAGGGTACGAAAAACTGTTTTTT.

The chain joins TRBV19 to TRBJ2-5, with D perhaps matching TRBD1 (5 bases). Germline V CDR1 and CDR2: LNHDA, SQIVND (reference sequence). Between the trimmed V and J ends, which lost 7 bases and 5 bases, there was a span of 17 bases. This CDR3 has 14 residues. The CDR3 bases are TGTGCCAGTAACACCCCTGGCAGGGCTGAGACCCAGTACTTC. Translating it yields CASNTPGRAETQYF. Together with reference TRBV19 and TRBJ2-5, the CDR3 gives the full variable domain: DGGITQSPKYLFRKEGQNVTLSCEQNLNHDAMYWYRQDPGQGLRLIYYSQIVNDFQKGDIAEGYSVSREKKESFPLTVTSAQKNPTAFYLCASNTPGRAETQYFGPGTRLLVL.

This clonotype was seen many times. The genes are TRBV28 and TRBJ1-1; D perhaps matches TRBD1 (6 bases). Germline CDR1 and CDR2: MDHEN and SYDVKM. Deletions cut 2 bases from V and 7 bases from J, with 11 bases between. The length of the CDR3 is 13 residues. The CDR3 is CASSLGGTSEAFF. CDR3 nucleotides: TGTGCCAGCAGTTTAGGGGGGACAAGTGAAGCTTTCTTT.

This CDR3 is CSANLAGTYNEQFF. CDR3 nucleotide sequence: TGCAGTGCTAACCTAGCGGGTACCTACAATGAGCAGTTCTTC. The chain couples TRBV20-1 to TRBJ2-1; 8 bases agree with TRBD2. The CDR3 covers 14 residues. CDR1 DFQATT and CDR2 SNEGSKA come from the germline V gene (reference sequence). With V trimmed by 4 bases and J by 2 bases, 4 bases remained unmatched.

The chain couples TRBV27 to TRBJ2-5; D is uncertain. Trimming stripped 4 bases from V and 7 bases from J, with 10 bases between. The CDR3 has 12 residues. Germline lookup yields CDR1 MNHEY and CDR2 SMNVEV (reference sequence). The CDR3 DNA reads TGTGCCAGCAGTTCTCCCATGGGGACCCAGTACTTC. Translating gives CASSSPMGTQYF.

In its sample, this clonotype was seen many times. The chain joins TRBV6-1 to TRBJ1-4; D is possibly TRBD1 (6 bases). The V end was cut by 7 bases, the J end by 5 bases, with 11 bases between. The CDR3 is made up of 13 amino acids. The germline V gene encodes CDR1 MNHNS and CDR2 SASEGT. For the CDR3, the DNA is TGTGCCAGCACCCTCGGACAGAATGAAAAACTGTTTTTT. The encoded protein is CASTLGQNEKLFF.

This rearrangement joins TRBV20-1 to TRBJ2-5; the D is unclear. Germline CDR1 DFQATT, CDR2 SNEGSKA (reference sequence). The V and J ends lost 5 bases and 1 base respectively, with 11 bases between them. The CDR3 contains 13 residues. This CDR3 reads CSALTTSQETQYF. CDR3 coding DNA: TGCAGTGCTCTTACTACGAGCCAAGAGACCCAGTACTTC.

The J gene is TRBJ1-4, the V gene TRBV3-1, with 10 bases aligning to TRBD1. The length of the CDR3 is 15 residues. The germline V gene has CDR1 LGHDT and CDR2 YNNKEL (reference sequence). After removal of 4 bases from V and 7 bases from J, the junction contained 6 bases not matched to a gene. CDR3 in amino acids: CASSLKTGGGEKLFF. The CDR3 region has the DNA TGTGCCAGCAGCCTAAAGACAGGGGGCGGTGAAAAACTGTTTTTT. Full variable domain (outside the CDR3, taken from reference TRBV3-1 and TRBJ1-4): DTAVSQTPKYLVTQMGNDKSIKCEQNLGHDTMYWYKQDSKKFLKIMFSYNNKELIINETVPNRFSPKSPDKAHLNLHINSLELGDSAVYFCASSLKTGGGEKLFFGSGTQLSVL.

The gene calls are TRBV11-2 and TRBJ2-1, with 7 bases aligning to TRBD2. V trimming: 7 bases; J trimming: 1 base; junction bases outside the gene matches: 4. The CDR3 has 14 residues. CDR1 SGHAT and CDR2 FQNNGV come from the germline V gene. CDR3 sequence (DNA): TGTGCCAGCACCCCGGGACTATCCTACAATGAGCAGTTCTTC. Residues: CASTPGLSYNEQFF.

The rearrangement links TRBV10-2 to TRBJ1-3; no clear D gene. The CDR3 has 11 amino acids. Germline V gene lookup returns CDR1 WSHSY and CDR2 SAAADI. V dropped 5 bases and J dropped 4 bases, with 3 bases sitting between them. DNA of the CDR3: TGCGCCAGCAGTCACGGAAACACCATATATTTT. It translates to CASSHGNTIYF.

In DNA form, the CDR3 reads TGTGCCAGCTCACCGACACAGAGCTCTGGAAACACCATATATTTT. It codes for CASSPTQSSGNTIYF. The chain combines TRBV18 with TRBJ1-3, with D uncertain. Trimming took off 3 bases at V and 0 bases at J, with 9 bases between the two ends. CDR3 size: 15 residues. Germline lookup yields CDR1 KGHSH and CDR2 LQKENI.

Comments on this clonotype: The junction shows a germline mismatch at one end, possibly a read error. V gene TRBV20-1 combines with J gene TRBJ2-7; TRBD1 is a possible D gene (6 bases). The tail of the sequence fits TRBJ2-1 better, so the J call may be wrong. Germline CDR1 DFQATT, CDR2 SNEGSKA (reference sequence). This CDR3 has 12 residues. This chain's CDR3 is CSARGQGYEQFF. The DNA of the CDR3 is TGCAGCGCTAGGGGACAAGGATACGAGCAGTTCTTC.

This clonotype was recorded at least ten times. This chain links TRBV5-1 with TRBJ2-7; 7 positions match TRBD1. The V segment lost 0 bases and the J segment 4 bases; nucleotides outside the gene matches: 4. This CDR3 has 14 amino acids. Germline V gives CDR1 SGHRS, CDR2 YFSETQ. This CDR3 reads CASSLATGSYEQYF. The CDR3 bases are TGCGCCAGCAGCTTGGCGACAGGGTCTTACGAGCAGTACTTC. Using reference TRBV5-1 and TRBJ2-7 for the parts outside the CDR3, the full variable domain is KAGVTQTPRYLIKTRGQQVTLSCSPISGHRSVSWYQQTPGQGLQFLFEYFSETQRNKGNFPGRFSGRQFSNSRSEMNVSTLELGDSALYLCASSLATGSYEQYFGPGTRLTVT.

V usage is TRBV5-4 and J usage is TRBJ2-2, with 7 bases lining up with TRBD1. Germline V gene lookup returns CDR1 SGHNT and CDR2 YYREEE (reference sequence). This CDR3 is 16 amino acids long. The V and J ends lost 5 bases and 0 bases, in that order; junction bases with no gene match: 7. The CDR3 sequence: CASRLAGTANTGELFF. CDR3 coding DNA: TGTGCCAGCAGACTGGCCGGGACAGCGAACACCGGGGAGCTGTTTTTT.

The genes are TRBV28 and TRBJ2-6; TRBD1 agrees at 9 bases. V lost 6 bases, J lost 0 bases, and 9 bases stayed unmatched. This CDR3 spans 18 amino acids. Germline V gene sequence: CDR1 MDHEN, CDR2 SYDVKM. This CDR3 is CASRGAGTGFSGANVLTF. The CDR3 DNA reads TGTGCCAGCAGGGGTGCCGGGACAGGGTTCTCTGGGGCCAACGTCCTGACTTTC.

This chain links TRBV14 with TRBJ1-2, with D possibly TRBD1 on 6 matching bases. This CDR3 comprises 19 residues. Germline V gene lookup returns CDR1 SGHDN and CDR2 FVKESK. Trimming removed 0 bases from V and 5 bases from J, with 25 bases in between. In DNA, the CDR3 is TGTGCCAGCAGCCAAGAAGTAAACAGGGTGTATAATTTTGATTATGGCTACACCTTC. Translating it yields CASSQEVNRVYNFDYGYTF.

This clonotype was recorded a few times. The chain carries TRBV6-2 or TRBV6-3 and TRBJ2-1; D may be TRBD2 (5 bases). The CDR3 runs 16 residues. V gave up 6 bases and J gave up 1 base, with 16 bases separating them. Looked up from germline, CDR1 is MNHEY and CDR2 is SVGEGT. The CDR3 here is CASSRRRSTSYNEQFF. The CDR3 region has the DNA TGTGCCAGCAGCCGGCGGAGGAGTACATCCTACAATGAGCAGTTCTTC.

This clonotype occurred many times. The chain couples TRBV4-3 to TRBJ2-1, with a tentative D call TRBD1 (6 bases). The CDR3 is 15 amino acids. The V end lost 1 base, the J end lost 7 bases, and 14 bases lay between the germline ends. The germline CDR1 and CDR2 sequences are LGHNA and YSLEER. In DNA, the CDR3 is TGCGCCAGCAGCCAAGGAGGACAGTTTTGGAATGAGCAGTTCTTC. It translates to CASSQGGQFWNEQFF.

There are many counts of this clonotype. The gene calls are TRBV27 and TRBJ1-2, with TRBD1 as a possible D gene (5 bases). The CDR3 consists of 14 residues. Germline V CDR1 and CDR2: MNHEY, SMNVEV (reference sequence). V lost 6 bases, J lost 4 bases, and 15 bases lay in between. CDR3 in amino acids: CASRSRGASYGYTF. In DNA, the CDR3 is TGTGCCAGCAGATCGAGAGGGGCGTCCTATGGCTACACCTTC.